The 6 T cell receptor beta chains presented below share a single source sample, sequenced in a study of T cells in localized non-small cell lung cancer. Sequencing used immunoSEQ multiplex PCR; TCRdb keeps in-frame clones, though not all of them. The sample contains 90,000 or so clones, roughly 87% of which appear only once. This specimen was peripheral blood, taken before any cancer treatment. The receptors were sampled from a man aged 40-75 years with stage I squamous cell lung carcinoma.

The V and J genes are TRBV7-6 and TRBJ1-2, with 8 bases identical to TRBD1. The J segment lost 5 bases and the V segment lost 2 bases, leaving 7 bases of the junction unmatched. The CDR3 has 15 residues. Germline V gene lookup returns CDR1 SGHVS and CDR2 FNYEAQ. The CDR3 DNA reads as TGTGCCAGCAGCTTAAGCGGAGGACAGGGTTATGGCTACACCTTC. It yields the protein CASSLSGGQGYGYTF. Supplemented by reference TRBV7-6 and TRBJ1-2, the full variable domain reads GAGVSQSPRYKVTKRGQDVALRCDPISGHVSLYWYRQALGQGPEFLTYFNYEAQQDKSGLPNDRFSAERPEGSISTLTIQRTEQRDSAMYRCASSLSGGQGYGYTFGSGTRLTVV.

The chain combines TRBV28 with TRBJ1-2; no reliable D call. CDR1 and CDR2 (germline): MDHEN, SYDVKM. The CDR3 is 13 amino acids. Trimming removed 5 bases at V and 4 bases at J, with 11 bases between. CDR3 in amino acids: CASSLDGRYGYTF. DNA of the CDR3: TGTGCCAGCAGTCTAGACGGACGCTATGGCTACACCTTC.

The rearrangement links TRBV6-1 to TRBJ1-2, with 7 bases that match TRBD1. The junction had 4 bases not matched to a gene; V was cut back by 2 bases and J by 4 bases. Germline V CDR1 and CDR2: MNHNS, SASEGT. This CDR3 has 14 residues. The CDR3 DNA follows: TGTGCCAGCAGTGAACAGGGGGTAAGCTATGGCTACACCTTC. It is translated as CASSEQGVSYGYTF.

The chain uses TRBV6-1 and TRBJ2-7; D unresolved. CDR1 and CDR2 from the germline V gene are MNHNS and SASEGT. The CDR3 consists of 13 residues. Trimming removed 3 bases at V and 2 bases at J, with 8 bases between. DNA of the CDR3: TGTGCCAGCAGTGAGATAGGAGCCTACGAGCAGTACTTC. Translating gives CASSEIGAYEQYF.

This clone has only one observation. The genes are TRBV11-3 and TRBJ1-1; D uncertain. This CDR3 region has 13 residues. V was shortened by 5 bases and J by 7 bases, with 14 bases between the two germline ends. Germline V gene lookup returns CDR1 SGHNT and CDR2 YENEEA. CDR3 DNA sequence: TGTGCCAGCAGCATTCGACCAGAGGGTGAAGCTTTCTTT. This codes for CASSIRPEGEAFF.

The chain links TRBV2 to TRBJ2-7, with TRBD1 as a possible D gene (6 bases). V was shortened by 1 base and J by 0 bases, with 16 bases between the two germline ends. The CDR3 runs to 17 residues. The germline V gene has CDR1 SNHLY and CDR2 FYNNEI. CDR3 coding DNA: TGTGCCAGCAGTGAAGGTATAGGGGACATCTTCTCCTACGAGCAGTACTTC. Translated, it gives CASSEGIGDIFSYEQYF. The whole variable domain, remainder taken from reference TRBV2 and TRBJ2-7, is EPEVTQTPSHQVTQMGQEVILRCVPISNHLYFYWYRQILGQKVEFLVSFYNNEISEKSEIFDDQFSVERPDGSNFTLKIRSTKLEDSAMYFCASSEGIGDIFSYEQYFGPGTRLTVT.